The entry below gives a single TCR beta chain sequence along with its context. The antigen is undetermined. The method was immunoSEQ multiplex PCR; TCRdb's version includes in-frame clones alone and lacks a portion of them. The sample lists 100,000 to 110,000 clones, about 87% seen once, with about 1.8% in the top ten. The data stem from a study of T cell responses to AZD1222 COVID-19 vaccine. Germline-derived CDR1 and CDR2 are LNHDA and SQIVND (reference sequence). The V and J ends lost 7 bases and 1 base respectively, with 13 bases between them. The CDR3 covers 14 residues. Whole-study results and caveats: Only a handful of people who got AZD1222 tested seropositive at baseline. The sample set comprised mostly white British donors with more females, and clonal diversity was possibly underestimated. Compared with day 0, the breadth and depth of the Spike-specific TCR repertoire rose significantly after two doses of AZD1222. Nearly half of unique spike-specific TCRs reportedly avoided B.1.351 and B.1.1.7 mutated regions.

The rearrangement joins TRBV19 to TRBJ1-1; no clear D. This receptor was taken from an adult in good health. The specimen was peripheral blood, collected on day 0 of AZD1222 vaccination. The CDR3 bases are TGTGCCAGTATATCGACGGCCAGGAACACTGAAGCTTTCTTT. Amino acids: CASISTARNTEAFF.